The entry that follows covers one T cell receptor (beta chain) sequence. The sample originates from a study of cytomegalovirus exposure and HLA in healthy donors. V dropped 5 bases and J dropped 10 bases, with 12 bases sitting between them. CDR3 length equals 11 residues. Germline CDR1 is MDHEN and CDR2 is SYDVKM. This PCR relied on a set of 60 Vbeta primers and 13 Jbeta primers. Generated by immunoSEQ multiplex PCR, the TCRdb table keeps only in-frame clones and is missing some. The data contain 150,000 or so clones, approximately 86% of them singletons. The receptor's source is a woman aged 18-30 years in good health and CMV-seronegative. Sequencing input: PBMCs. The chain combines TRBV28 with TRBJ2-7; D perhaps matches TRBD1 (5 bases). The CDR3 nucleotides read TGTGCCAGCAGTCTTAGGGGAAATCAGTACTTC. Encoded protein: CASSLRGNQYF.